A single T cell receptor beta chain is shown here with its context. The data are from a study of T cell changes during pregnancy in multiple sclerosis. The assay was immunoSEQ multiplex PCR, and TCRdb's table has in-frame clones only and misses some. This sample carries approximately 28,000 clones, roughly 84% of them seen once, and the ten largest clones take 6.5% to 8.5%. The CDR3 is 20 amino acids. The germline gives CDR1 ENHRY, CDR2 SYGVKD. J lost 1 base, V lost 3 bases, and 12 bases had no gene match. The rearrangement joins TRBV10-3 to TRBJ2-6; 10 nucleotides align to TRBD1. The TCR originated in a female donor with multiple sclerosis, enrolled in a pregnancy study. The sample was CD8+ T cells from peripheral blood mononuclear cells, taken after pregnancy. The CDR3 DNA follows: TGTGCCATCAGTGACGCGGCACCGGGACAGGGGCCTTCTGGGGCCAACGTCCTGACTTTC. It yields the protein CAISDAAPGQGPSGANVLTF.